The sequence of this T cell receptor (beta chain) was determined in a study of blood T cell repertoires in COVID-19. Study summary: Specimens from acute and convalescent COVID-19 originated in the United States, Italy and Spain. Sources were T cells, B-cell-depleted T cells, or PBMCs; the material itself was cDNA or gDNA.

Germline lookup yields CDR1 LGHDT and CDR2 YNNKEL (reference sequence). Trimming removed 3 bases from V and 4 bases from J, with 9 bases in between. This CDR3 has 13 residues. About this clone itself: The same CDR3 arises from other DNA sequences in this sample as well.

In the study's own analysis: Estimation of nucleated cell counts was performed using reference gene primer amplification. Sequencing was performed with immunoSEQ multiplex PCR; in TCRdb, only in-frame clones are kept and a portion is missing. The V and J calls and clone size were taken over from that table, and D and trimming were inferred from the DNA. The sample has over 85,000 clones; around nine tenths are singletons. The sequenced sample consisted of peripheral blood. V usage is TRBV3-1 (or the pseudogene TRBV3-2) and J usage is TRBJ1-2; no clear D gene. The source is a woman at least 80 years old with acute or convalescent COVID-19. The CDR3 loop is CASSQEQSYGYTF. The CDR3 DNA is TGTGCCAGCAGCCAGGAACAGTCCTATGGCTACACCTTC.